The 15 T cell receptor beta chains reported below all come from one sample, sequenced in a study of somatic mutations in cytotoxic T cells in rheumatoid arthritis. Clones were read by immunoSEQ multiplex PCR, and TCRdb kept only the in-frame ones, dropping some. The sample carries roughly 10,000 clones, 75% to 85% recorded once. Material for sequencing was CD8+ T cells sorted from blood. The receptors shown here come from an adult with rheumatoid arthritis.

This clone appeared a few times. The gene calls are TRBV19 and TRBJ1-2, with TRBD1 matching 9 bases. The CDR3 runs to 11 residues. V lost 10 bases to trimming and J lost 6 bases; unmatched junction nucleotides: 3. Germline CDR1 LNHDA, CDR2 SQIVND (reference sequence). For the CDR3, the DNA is TGTGCCACCACAGGGGGCGATGGCTACACCTTC. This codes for CATTGGDGYTF.

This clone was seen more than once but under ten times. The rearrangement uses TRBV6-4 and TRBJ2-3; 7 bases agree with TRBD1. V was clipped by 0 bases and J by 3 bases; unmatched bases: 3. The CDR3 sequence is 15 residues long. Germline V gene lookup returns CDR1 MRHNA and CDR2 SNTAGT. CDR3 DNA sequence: TGTGCCAGCAGTGACTCAGAGGGGGCGACAGATACGCAGTATTTT. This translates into CASSDSEGATDTQYF.

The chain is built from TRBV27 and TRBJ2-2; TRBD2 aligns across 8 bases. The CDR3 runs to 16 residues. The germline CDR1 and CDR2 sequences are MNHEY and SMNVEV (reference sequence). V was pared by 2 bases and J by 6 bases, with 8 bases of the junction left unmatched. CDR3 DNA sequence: TGTGCCAGCAGTTTACGAGAGCGGGGGTTCCCCGGGGAGCTGTTTTTT. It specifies CASSLRERGFPGELFF.

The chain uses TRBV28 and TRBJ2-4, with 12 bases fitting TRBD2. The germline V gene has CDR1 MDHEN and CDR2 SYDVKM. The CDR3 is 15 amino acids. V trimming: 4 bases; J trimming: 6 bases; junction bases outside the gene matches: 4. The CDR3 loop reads CASSSSGGDLNIQYF. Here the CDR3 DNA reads TGTGCCAGCAGTTCTAGCGGGGGGGACCTAAACATTCAGTACTTC. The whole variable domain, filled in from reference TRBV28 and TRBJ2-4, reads DVKVTQSSRYLVKRTGEKVFLECVQDMDHENMFWYRQDPGLGLRLIYFSYDVKMKEKGDIPEGYSVSREKKERFSLILESASTNQTSMYLCASSSSGGDLNIQYFGAGTRLSVL.

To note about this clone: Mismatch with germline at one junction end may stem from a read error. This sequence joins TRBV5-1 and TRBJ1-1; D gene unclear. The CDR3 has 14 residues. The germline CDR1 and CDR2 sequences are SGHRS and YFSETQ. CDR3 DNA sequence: TGCGCCAGCACCTTGTCGGGGTTGAACACTGAAGCTTTCTTT. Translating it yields CASTLSGLNTEAFF.

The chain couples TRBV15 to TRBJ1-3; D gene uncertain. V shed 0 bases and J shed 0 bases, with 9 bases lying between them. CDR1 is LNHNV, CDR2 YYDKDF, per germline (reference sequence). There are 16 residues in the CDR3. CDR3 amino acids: CATSRDRSHSGNTIYF. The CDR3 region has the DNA TGTGCCACCAGCAGAGATCGGAGTCACTCTGGAAACACCATATATTTT.

The CDR3 DNA reads as TGTGCCAGCAGCCGAGGGACAGGGGTCGGCTACACCTTC. It codes for CASSRGTGVGYTF. V is TRBV7-9 and J is TRBJ1-2; 10 bases agree with TRBD1. The germline gives CDR1 SEHNR, CDR2 FQNEAQ (reference sequence). Trimming at V came to 5 bases and at J to 8 bases, leaving 5 bases not matched to a gene. This CDR3 spans 13 amino acids.

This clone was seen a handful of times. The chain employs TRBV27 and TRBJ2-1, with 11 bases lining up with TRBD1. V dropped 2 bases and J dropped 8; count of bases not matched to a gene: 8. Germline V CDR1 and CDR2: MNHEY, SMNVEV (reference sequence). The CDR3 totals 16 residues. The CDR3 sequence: CASSLLTGQGGDEQFF. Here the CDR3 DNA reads TGTGCCAGCAGTTTACTCACGGGACAGGGGGGCGATGAGCAGTTCTTC.

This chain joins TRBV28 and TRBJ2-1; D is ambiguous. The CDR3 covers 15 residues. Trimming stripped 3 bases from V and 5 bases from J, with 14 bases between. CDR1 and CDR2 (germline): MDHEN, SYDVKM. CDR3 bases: TGTGCCAGCAGTTTTAGTAGCCCCACGGACAATGAGCAGTTCTTC. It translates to CASSFSSPTDNEQFF.

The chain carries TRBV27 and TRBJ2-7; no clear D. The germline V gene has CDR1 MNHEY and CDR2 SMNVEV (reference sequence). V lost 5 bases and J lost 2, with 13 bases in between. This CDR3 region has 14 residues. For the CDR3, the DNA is TGTGCCAGCAGTCCGTTGGCCCCGACCTACGAGCAGTACTTC. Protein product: CASSPLAPTYEQYF.

The CDR3 protein is CASSATETYGYTF. The CDR3 DNA follows: TGTGCCAGCAGCGCTACTGAGACCTATGGCTACACCTTC. The chain uses TRBV5-4 and TRBJ1-2; D is unclear. Germline CDR1 SGHNT, CDR2 YYREEE (reference sequence). CDR3 size: 13 residues. Trimming took off 4 bases at V and 4 bases at J, with 11 bases between the two ends.

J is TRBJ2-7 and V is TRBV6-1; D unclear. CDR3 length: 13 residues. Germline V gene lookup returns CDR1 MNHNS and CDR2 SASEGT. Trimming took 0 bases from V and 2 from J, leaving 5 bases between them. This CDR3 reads CASSEAPTYEQYF. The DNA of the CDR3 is TGTGCCAGCAGTGAAGCGCCCACCTACGAGCAGTACTTC.

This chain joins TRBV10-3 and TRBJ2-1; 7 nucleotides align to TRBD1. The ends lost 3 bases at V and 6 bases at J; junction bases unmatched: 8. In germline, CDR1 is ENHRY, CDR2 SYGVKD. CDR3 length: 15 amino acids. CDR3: CAISDGTATFNEQFF. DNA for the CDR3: TGTGCCATCAGTGATGGGACAGCCACCTTCAATGAGCAGTTCTTC.

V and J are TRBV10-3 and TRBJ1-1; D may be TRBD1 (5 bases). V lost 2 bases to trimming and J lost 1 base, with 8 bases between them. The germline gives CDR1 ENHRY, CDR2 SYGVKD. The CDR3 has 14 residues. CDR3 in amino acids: CAISEPTGNTEAFF. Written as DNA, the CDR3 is TGTGCCATCAGTGAGCCCACAGGGAACACTGAAGCTTTCTTT.

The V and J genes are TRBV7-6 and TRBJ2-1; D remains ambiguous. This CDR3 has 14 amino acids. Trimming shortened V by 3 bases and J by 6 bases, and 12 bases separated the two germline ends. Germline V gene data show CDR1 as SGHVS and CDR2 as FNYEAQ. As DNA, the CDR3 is TGTGCCAGCAGCTTCGGGCTAGGCGCCAATGAGCAGTTCTTC. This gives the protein CASSFGLGANEQFF.